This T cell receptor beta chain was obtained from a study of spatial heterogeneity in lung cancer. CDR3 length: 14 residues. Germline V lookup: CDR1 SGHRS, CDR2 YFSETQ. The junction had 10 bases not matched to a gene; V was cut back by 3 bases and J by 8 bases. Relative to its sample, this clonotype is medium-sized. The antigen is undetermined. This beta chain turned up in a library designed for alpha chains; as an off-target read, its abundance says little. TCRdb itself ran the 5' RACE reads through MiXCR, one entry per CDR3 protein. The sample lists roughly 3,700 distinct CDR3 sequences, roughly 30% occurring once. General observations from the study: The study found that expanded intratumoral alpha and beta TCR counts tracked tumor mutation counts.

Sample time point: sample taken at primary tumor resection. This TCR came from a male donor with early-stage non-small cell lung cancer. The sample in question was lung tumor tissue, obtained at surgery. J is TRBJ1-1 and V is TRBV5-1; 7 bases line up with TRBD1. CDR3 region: CASSSDFGQAEAFF. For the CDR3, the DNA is TGCGCCAGCAGCTCCGACTTTGGACAGGCCGAAGCTTTCTTT.